The subject of this entry is one T cell receptor beta chain. What this receptor recognizes is not known. The sample holds no much larger clone one base away, and base qualities are not on file. The instrument was an Illumina HiSeq 1500. The raw public reads went through TCRdb reprocessing: fastp at Q25, MiXCR clone calling, in-frame beta chains kept. Duplicate CDR3 protein sequences are folded into a single record with the most common DNA and genes. For this sample there are 830,000 or so distinct CDR3 sequences; about 33% appear just once. The ten largest clones add up to roughly an eighth of the sample. The label giving this sample's treatment or condition can be read as: in vitro stimulation with specific CMV peptide epitopes to enrich CMV-specific T cells. This sample was taken from a study of T cell repertoires in cytomegalovirus infection (dated by TCRdb to between 2019 and 2020). At the level of the whole study: Peptide stimulations targeted recently identified HLA-C-restricted CMV epitopes, whose presentation resists viral immunomodulation, together with well-studied HLA-B-restricted epitopes. Because public TCR beta signatures pointed to carriage of CMV infection together with the matching HLA type, the HLA type of each donor mattered for the analysis.

Study-wide findings and limitations: In both this cohort and an independent cohort of some 350 donors, the cumulative frequency of public TCR beta family members distinguished carriers of CMV infection plus the relevant HLA type. The ex vivo response was dominated by HLA-C-restricted CMV-specific TCR beta clonotypes, which also provided the single most frequent clonotype in two of eight donors.

Trimming removed 6 bases from V and 4 bases from J; the gene matches leave 11 bases unexplained. The CDR3, cysteine through phenylalanine, is 17 amino acids long. CDR3 DNA only is kept here, 51 bases in frame from base 1. Reading the germline V gene (reference sequence) gives CDR1 LNHDA and CDR2 SQIVND. Sample: cultured CD8+ T cells from PBMCs, taken from culture after CMV antigen stimulation. The receptor was derived from a human donor in good health (CMV status not recorded). Some clones in this sample may be carry-over from other donors' samples. The receptor chain draws on TRBV19 and TRBJ2-3, with 12 bases in between that match TRBD2. The nucleotide sequence is given as TGTGCCAGTAGCCTCTCTAGCGGGGGGGCTAACGCAGATACGCAGTATTTT. This codes for CASSLSSGGANADTQYF.